Shown below are 17 T cell receptor beta chains from a single sample sequenced in a study of blood T cells in healthy people across ages (dated by TCRdb to 2014 to 2015). Libraries were made using 5' RACE. Sequencing took place on an Illumina HiSeq 2500. The second PCR ran for roughly 7 to 12 cycles and used a J-beta primer mix along with a sample-barcoded 5' primer. In TCRdb, the public reads were trimmed at Q25 with fastp and aligned with MiXCR, with productive beta chains retained. Every CDR3 protein is listed once, alongside the most common genes and DNA of its rows. This sample lists 1.4 million to 1.5 million distinct CDR3 sequences; 42% were detected once. The ten largest make up 7.9% of the sample. The sample taken for sequencing was blood. These receptors were taken from a woman younger than 35 in good health.

This clonotype was found a few times. The chain combines TRBV7-9 with TRBJ1-2; the D gene is possibly TRBD1 (5 bases). The CDR3 contains 15 residues. V shed 3 bases and J shed 2 bases, with 13 bases lying between them. Per the germline V gene, CDR1 is SEHNR and CDR2 is FQNEAQ (reference sequence). CDR3 sequence: CASSFLGDLNYGYTF. The CDR3, as DNA: TGTGCCAGCAGCTTTCTCGGGGACCTAAACTATGGCTACACCTTC.

The chain has TRBV7-3 and TRBJ2-1; 9 positions agree with TRBD2. Unmatched junction bases numbered 4, after V lost 4 bases and J lost 0 bases. Germline V gene lookup returns CDR1 SGHTA and CDR2 FQGTGA. CDR3 length equals 16 residues. The CDR3 sequence is CASSSSGESSYNEQFF. CDR3 DNA: TGTGCCAGCAGCTCTAGCGGGGAGAGCTCCTACAATGAGCAGTTCTTC. The full variable domain, completed using reference TRBV7-3 and TRBJ2-1, is GAGVSQTPSNKVTEKGKYVELRCDPISGHTALYWYRQSLGQGPEFLIYFQGTGAADDSGLPNDRFFAVRPEGSVSTLKIQRTERGDSAVYLCASSSSGESSYNEQFFGPGTRLTVL.

This clonotype was seen more than once but under ten times. The genes are TRBV20-1 and TRBJ2-7; 7 positions agree with TRBD1. This CDR3 is 13 amino acids long. V gave up 7 bases and J gave up 0 bases; unmatched junction bases: 6. Per germline, CDR1 DFQATT and CDR2 SNEGSKA (reference sequence). CDR3 amino acids: CSVDHRGSYEQYF. DNA for the CDR3: TGCAGTGTAGACCACAGGGGCTCCTACGAGCAGTACTTC.

This clonotype was detected many times. This chain uses TRBV6-5 with TRBJ1-5; 10 positions agree with TRBD1. Per germline, CDR1 MNHEY and CDR2 SVGAGI. The CDR3 has 15 residues. V dropped 2 bases and J dropped 2; count of bases not matched to a gene: 0. The CDR3 coding sequence is TGTGCCAGCAGTTACGGGACAGGGGGCAATCAGCCCCAGCATTTT. It codes for CASSYGTGGNQPQHF.

The CDR3, as DNA: TGCAGTGCTAGAGATTACAGGAATCACTATGGCTACACCTTC. Translating gives CSARDYRNHYGYTF. The chain uses TRBV20-1 and TRBJ1-2; D is perhaps TRBD1 (5 bases). The CDR3 loop spans 14 amino acids. Trimming stripped 0 bases from V and 3 bases from J, with 11 bases between. Germline V gene sequence: CDR1 DFQATT, CDR2 SNEGSKA (reference sequence).

The chain combines TRBV27 with TRBJ2-3; D perhaps matches TRBD2 (5 bases). Germline V gives CDR1 MNHEY, CDR2 SMNVEV (reference sequence). Trimming took 3 bases from V and 0 from J, leaving 7 bases between them. The CDR3 has 14 amino acids. CDR3 protein: CASSFQRSTDTQYF. The CDR3 DNA reads as TGTGCCAGCAGTTTCCAGCGGAGCACAGATACGCAGTATTTT.

This sequence joins TRBV12-5 and TRBJ2-7; 10 nucleotides line up with TRBD1. The last part of the DNA fits TRBJ2-5 better; the J call may be wrong. This CDR3 contains 17 residues. Germline loops: CDR1 LGHNT, CDR2 FRNRAP. This CDR3 is CASGLFLGTGAEETQYF. The CDR3 DNA follows: TGTGCTAGTGGTCTATTCTTGGGGACAGGGGCCGAGGAGACCCAGTACTTC.

This rearrangement joins TRBV12-3 or TRBV12-4 to TRBJ1-6, with D possibly being TRBD1 (6 bases). The CDR3 runs 15 residues. V was pared by 5 bases and J by 10 bases, with 18 bases between. CDR3 sequence (DNA): TGTGCCAGCAGTCTTGAATCAGGGGCAGGGTCACCCCTCCACTTT. This translates into CASSLESGAGSPLHF.

The chain recombines TRBV29-1 with TRBJ2-1; 9 bases fit TRBD2. This CDR3 contains 16 residues. V dropped 0 bases and J dropped 9; count of bases not matched to a gene: 12. Germline assignment: CDR1 SQVTM and CDR2 ANQGSEA. CDR3 in amino acids: CSVEDQVAGGPGEQFF. The CDR3 bases are TGCAGCGTTGAAGATCAGGTTGCGGGAGGGCCCGGTGAGCAGTTCTTC.

The chain is built from TRBV29-1 and TRBJ1-2; a weak D match, TRBD1 (5 bases). Germline V gives CDR1 SQVTM, CDR2 ANQGSEA. V lost 4 bases and J lost 8, with 11 bases in between. The CDR3 loop spans 11 amino acids. CDR3 bases: TGCAGCGTTGCCCAGGGTGTCGGCTACACCTTC. Protein sequence: CSVAQGVGYTF.

The chain employs TRBV5-1 and TRBJ2-3, with 7 nucleotides matching TRBD2. Germline V lookup: CDR1 SGHRS, CDR2 YFSETQ. The junction had 13 bases not matched to a gene; V was cut back by 4 bases and J by 5 bases. The CDR3 is 16 residues long. CDR3 bases: TGCGCCAGCAGCCTCCTGATCACTAGCGCCGGAGATACGCAGTATTTT. Translated: CASSLLITSAGDTQYF.

V and J are TRBV20-1 and TRBJ2-5; 8 bases are shared with TRBD2. The germline V gene has CDR1 DFQATT and CDR2 SNEGSKA (reference sequence). V was pared by 0 bases and J by 11 bases, with 14 bases of the junction left unmatched. This CDR3 has 15 amino acids. The CDR3, as DNA: TGCAGTGCTAGAGATACAGCGGGAGTGGGTGATGAGCAGTACTTC. Protein sequence: CSARDTAGVGDEQYF.

V usage is TRBV25-1 and J usage is TRBJ2-1, with 10 nucleotides matching TRBD2. The V gene's germline CDR1 is MGHDK and CDR2 SYGVNS. This CDR3 is built from 15 residues. V lost 7 bases, J lost 7 bases, and 10 bases stayed unmatched. The CDR3 loop is CASNEGASGSNEQFF. The CDR3 bases are TGTGCCAGCAACGAAGGAGCTAGCGGGAGTAATGAGCAGTTCTTC.

This chain's CDR3 is CASRSGGETQYF. DNA of the CDR3: TGTGCCAGTAGGTCGGGGGGAGAGACCCAGTACTTC. The chain uses TRBV12-3 or TRBV12-4 and TRBJ2-5; 7 nucleotides align to TRBD2. The CDR3 totals 12 residues. V shed 9 bases, J shed 4 bases, and the junction held 5 bases outside the gene matches.

This clonotype occurred a few times. V and J are TRBV28 and TRBJ2-1; no firm D call. Trimming left V 8 bases short and J 8 bases short, with 10 bases between. CDR3 length: 11 residues. The germline CDR1 and CDR2 sequences are MDHEN and SYDVKM. The CDR3: CASGIQDEQFF. The CDR3 bases are TGTGCCAGCGGGATTCAGGATGAGCAGTTCTTC.

The V call is TRBV7-2, the J call TRBJ2-5, with 8 bases aligning to TRBD2. The ends lost 2 bases at V and 11 bases at J; junction bases unmatched: 10. Germline assignment: CDR1 SGHTA and CDR2 FQGNSA. The CDR3 is made up of 14 amino acids. CDR3 protein: CASSLSGSPYKQYF. CDR3 nucleotides: TGTGCCAGCAGCTTAAGCGGGAGCCCCTACAAGCAGTACTTC.

The gene calls are TRBV18 and TRBJ2-7, with 7 bases identical to TRBD1. V was clipped by 2 bases and J by 5 bases; unmatched bases: 6. This CDR3 spans 14 amino acids. Germline CDR1 is KGHSH and CDR2 is LQKENI. CDR3 sequence reads: CASSPRQGSDEQYF. For the CDR3, the DNA is TGTGCCAGCTCACCAAGACAGGGATCTGACGAGCAGTACTTC.